This TCR beta chain is drawn from a study of blood T cell repertoires in COVID-19. Study as a whole: Collection of acute and convalescent COVID-19 samples took place in the United States, Italy and Spain.

In the original processing: Reference gene primer amplification gave nucleated cell count estimates. Clones were sequenced by immunoSEQ multiplex PCR, and TCRdb holds only the in-frame ones, with some missing. Clonal size and the V and J genes are those of that table, whereas D and trimming came from the DNA. The sample has around 68,000 clones, 75% to 85% seen once. A few counts support this clone. Germline V gene sequence: CDR1 PRHDT, CDR2 FYEKMQ (reference sequence). Losses at the gene ends were 6 bases for V and 9 bases for J; bases not matched to a gene: 8. This CDR3 spans 14 amino acids. This rearrangement joins TRBV13 to TRBJ2-1; 10 bases are shared with TRBD2. The receptor comes from a human donor in a cohort sampled during active COVID-19. Specimen: peripheral blood. CDR3 DNA: TGTGCCAGCAGTCGGCTAGCGGGGGACGTTGAGCAGTTCTTC. It codes for CASSRLAGDVEQFF.